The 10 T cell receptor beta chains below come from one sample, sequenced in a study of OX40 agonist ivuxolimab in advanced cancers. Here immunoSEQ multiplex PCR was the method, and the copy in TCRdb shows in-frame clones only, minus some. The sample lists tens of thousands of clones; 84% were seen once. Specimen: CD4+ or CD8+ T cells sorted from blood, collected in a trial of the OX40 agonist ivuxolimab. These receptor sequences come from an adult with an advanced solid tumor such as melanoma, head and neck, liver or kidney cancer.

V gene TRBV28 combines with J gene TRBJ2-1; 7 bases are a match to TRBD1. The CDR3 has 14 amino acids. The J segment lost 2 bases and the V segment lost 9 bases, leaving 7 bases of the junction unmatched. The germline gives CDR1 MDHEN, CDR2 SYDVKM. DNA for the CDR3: TGTGCCAGTTGGGGGCAGGGGGCCTACAATGAGCAGTTCTTC. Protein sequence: CASWGQGAYNEQFF. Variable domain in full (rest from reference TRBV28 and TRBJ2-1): DVKVTQSSRYLVKRTGEKVFLECVQDMDHENMFWYRQDPGLGLRLIYFSYDVKMKEKGDIPEGYSVSREKKERFSLILESASTNQTSMYLCASWGQGAYNEQFFGPGTRLTVL.

The chain's CDR3 is CASSGQTSGGADTQYF. CDR3 DNA sequence: TGTGCCAGCAGCGGACAGACTAGCGGTGGCGCAGATACGCAGTATTTT. The gene calls are TRBV5-6 and TRBJ2-3; 9 nucleotides line up with TRBD2. The CDR3 sequence is 16 residues long. Germline trimming cut 4 bases from V and 4 bases from J; bases unmatched to any gene: 10. Germline loops: CDR1 SGHDT, CDR2 YYEEEE.

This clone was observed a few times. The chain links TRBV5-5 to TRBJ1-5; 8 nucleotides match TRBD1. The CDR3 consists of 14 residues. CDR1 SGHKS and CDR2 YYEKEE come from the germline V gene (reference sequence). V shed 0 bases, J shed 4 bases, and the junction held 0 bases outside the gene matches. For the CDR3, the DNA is TGTGCCAGCAGCTTGGACAGGGGGAATCAGCCCCAGCATTTT. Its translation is CASSLDRGNQPQHF.

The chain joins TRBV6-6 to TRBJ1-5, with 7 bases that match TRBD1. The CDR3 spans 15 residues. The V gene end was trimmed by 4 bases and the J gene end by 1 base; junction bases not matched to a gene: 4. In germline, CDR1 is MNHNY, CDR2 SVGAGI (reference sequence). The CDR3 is CASSSTGSSNQPQHF. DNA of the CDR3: TGTGCCAGCAGTTCGACAGGGTCGAGCAATCAGCCCCAGCATTTT.

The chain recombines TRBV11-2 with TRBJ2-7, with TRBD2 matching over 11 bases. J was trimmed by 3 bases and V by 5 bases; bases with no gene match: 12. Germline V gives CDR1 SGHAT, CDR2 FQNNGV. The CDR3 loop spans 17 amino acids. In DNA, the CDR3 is TGTGCCAGCAGCGCTAGACTAGCGGGACGAGTAATCTACGAGCAGTACTTC. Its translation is CASSARLAGRVIYEQYF. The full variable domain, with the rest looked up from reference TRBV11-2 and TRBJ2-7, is EAGVAQSPRYKIIEKRQSVAFWCNPISGHATLYWYQQILGQGPKLLIQFQNNGVVDDSQLPKDRFSAERLKGVDSTLKIQPAKLEDSAVYLCASSARLAGRVIYEQYFGPGTRLTVT.

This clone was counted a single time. CDR3 bases: TGTGCCAGCAGCTTAGGGACAGGGAATGAAAAACTGTTTTTT. Its protein is CASSLGTGNEKLFF. The chain joins TRBV7-9 to TRBJ1-4, with 8 positions matching TRBD1. Per germline, CDR1 SEHNR and CDR2 FQNEAQ (reference sequence). With V trimmed by 1 base and J by 5 bases, 0 bases remained unmatched. The CDR3 contains 14 residues.

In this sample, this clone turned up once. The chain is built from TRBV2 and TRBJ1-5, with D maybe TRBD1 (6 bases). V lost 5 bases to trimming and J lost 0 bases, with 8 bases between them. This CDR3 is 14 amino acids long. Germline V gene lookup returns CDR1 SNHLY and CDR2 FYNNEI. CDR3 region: CASSRTDSNQPQHF. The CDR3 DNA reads TGTGCCAGCAGTAGGACAGATAGCAATCAGCCCCAGCATTTT.

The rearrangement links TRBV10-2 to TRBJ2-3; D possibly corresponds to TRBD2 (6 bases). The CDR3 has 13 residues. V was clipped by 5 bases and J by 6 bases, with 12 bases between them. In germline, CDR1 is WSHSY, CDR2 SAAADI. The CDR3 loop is CASSTSQRDTQYF. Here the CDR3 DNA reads TGCGCCAGCAGTACTAGCCAAAGGGATACGCAGTATTTT.

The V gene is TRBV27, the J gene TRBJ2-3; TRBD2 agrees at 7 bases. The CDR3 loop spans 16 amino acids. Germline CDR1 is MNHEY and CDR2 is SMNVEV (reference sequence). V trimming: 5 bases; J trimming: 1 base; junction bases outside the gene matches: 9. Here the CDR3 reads CASSPRLRGGTDTQYF. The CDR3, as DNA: TGTGCCAGCAGTCCCCGTCTACGGGGGGGCACAGATACGCAGTATTTT.

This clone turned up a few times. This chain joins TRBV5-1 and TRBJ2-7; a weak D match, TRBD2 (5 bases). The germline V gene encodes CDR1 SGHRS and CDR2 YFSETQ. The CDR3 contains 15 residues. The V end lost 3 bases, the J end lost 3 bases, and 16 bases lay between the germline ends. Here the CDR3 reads CASSWTLSSYYEQYF. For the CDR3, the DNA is TGCGCCAGCAGCTGGACTCTCAGCTCGTACTACGAGCAGTACTTC.